This TCR beta chain was obtained from a study of tumor-infiltrating lymphocytes in primary liver carcinoma. Study at large: Both sexes were represented among patients, who were 30 to 69 years old.

Constant-region priming of approximately 500 ng total RNA yielded TCR beta cDNA. Construction of TCR beta libraries relied on three successive nested multiplex PCR rounds employing slightly modified ARM-PCR. It was with TRBV1-TRBV30 forward primers and a C-beta reverse primer that the first two PCR rounds were run, at around 9 cycles each. From the multiplex PCR reads, TCRdb called clonotypes with MiXCR, one entry per CDR3 protein. Of 52,000 or so distinct CDR3 sequences in the sample, around 77% were seen once. The CDR3 contains 14 residues. The germline gives CDR1 SGHNT, CDR2 YENEEA. As concerns this clonotype: Relative to the germline gene, one junction end is altered; a read error may explain this.

DNA and RNA were both co-extracted from 20-30 mg of bulk tissue that had not been sorted. V is TRBV11-3 and J is TRBJ2-1; D is undetermined. This TCR was recovered from a man aged 35 to 55 with primary liver carcinoma and hepatitis B virus infection. The specimen was liver tumor tissue from sampling region 5. Subset defined: tumor region T5, tumor centre. The CDR3 sequence is CASSLGVSNNEQLF. CDR3 DNA: TGCGCCAGCAGCTTAGGCGTCTCGAACAATGAACAGTTGTTT. Filled out from reference TRBV11-3 and TRBJ2-1, the complete variable domain reads EAGVVQSPRYKIIEKKQPVAFWCNPISGHNTLYWYLQNLGQGPELLIRYENEEAVDDSQLPKDRFSAERLKGVDSTLKIQPAELGDSAVYLCASSLGVSNNEQLFGPGTRLTVL.